These 27 T cell receptor beta chains originate from one sample sequenced in a study of spatial heterogeneity in lung cancer. One entry per CDR3 protein, called by TCRdb with MiXCR from the 5' RACE reads. The table lists about 120,000 distinct CDR3 sequences, 10% to 15% of them singletons. Documented time point: blood at routine non-recurrence follow-up after resection. Sequencing covered unsorted whole RNA taken from tumor, nontumor lung or frozen PBMC. The specimen comprised PBMCs, sampled at follow-up. Source of these receptors: a male donor with early-stage non-small cell lung cancer.

This clonotype has only a few counts. The V and J genes are TRBV14 and TRBJ1-4; 9 nucleotides match TRBD1. Germline V lookup: CDR1 SGHDN, CDR2 FVKESK. CDR3 length: 15 amino acids. V trimming: 2 bases; J trimming: 8 bases; junction bases outside the gene matches: 6. Written as DNA, the CDR3 is TGTGCCAGCAGCCAACAGCACAGGGGGCGCGAAAAACTGTTTTTT. Its protein is CASSQQHRGREKLFF. Variable domain in full (rest from reference TRBV14 and TRBJ1-4): EAGVTQFPSHSVIEKGQTVTLRCDPISGHDNLYWYRRVMGKEIKFLLHFVKESKQDESGMPNNRFLAERTGGTYSTLKVQPAELEDSGVYFCASSQQHRGREKLFFGSGTQLSVL.

This clonotype was detected many times. This chain links TRBV24-1 with TRBJ2-1; no clear D gene. The V and J ends lost 4 bases and 1 base respectively, with 4 bases between them. The CDR3 has 13 amino acids. The germline V gene has CDR1 KGHDR and CDR2 SFDVKD. CDR3 DNA: TGTGCCACCAGTGACAGGTCCTACAATGAGCAGTTCTTC. It is translated as CATSDRSYNEQFF.

The V call is TRBV7-2, the J call TRBJ2-4, with D uncertain. V was cut by 1 base and J by 0 bases, with 13 bases left in between. The CDR3 runs 17 residues. Germline-derived CDR1 and CDR2 are SGHTA and FQGNSA. The CDR3 coding sequence is TGTGCCAGCAGCTTAGATGGTTTGCTTCTAGCCAAAAACATTCAGTACTTC. This sequence encodes CASSLDGLLLAKNIQYF. Based on the CDR3 plus reference TRBV7-2 and TRBJ2-4, the full variable domain is GAGVSQSPSNKVTEKGKDVELRCDPISGHTALYWYRQSLGQGLEFLIYFQGNSAPDKSGLPSDRFSAERTGGSVSTLTIQRTQQEDSAVYLCASSLDGLLLAKNIQYFGAGTRLSVL.

This clonotype was detected many times. This chain connects TRBV10-3 to TRBJ2-7, with D possibly matching TRBD2 (5 bases). The CDR3 has 14 residues. The V end lost 4 bases, the J end lost 2 bases, and 12 bases lay between the germline ends. CDR1 and CDR2 (germline): ENHRY, SYGVKD. The CDR3 protein is CAISGRGPAYEQYF. The CDR3 nucleotides are TGTGCCATCAGTGGCCGCGGGCCAGCCTACGAGCAGTACTTC.

The sample holds a few counts of this clonotype. The chain links TRBV10-1 to TRBJ2-5; weak D call: TRBD2 (6 bases). Trimming stripped 5 bases from V and 0 bases from J, with 13 bases between. This CDR3 comprises 15 residues. CDR1 and CDR2 from the germline V gene are WNHNN and SYGVQD (reference sequence). In DNA form, the CDR3 reads TGCGCCAGCAGTCCGGGACTTCTGTACCAAGAGACCCAGTACTTC. It is translated as CASSPGLLYQETQYF.

This chain uses TRBV4-2 with TRBJ2-5; a possible D gene is TRBD1 (5 bases). Trimming removed 0 bases at V and 2 bases at J, with 7 bases between. The CDR3 is 14 amino acids. Germline CDR1 LGHNA, CDR2 YNFKEQ. The CDR3 nucleotides are TGTGCCAGCAGCCAAGATGCAGGGCAAGAGACCCAGTACTTC. Its protein is CASSQDAGQETQYF.

The chain recombines TRBV7-9 with TRBJ1-1; TRBD1 is a possible D gene (5 bases). Germline V gene data show CDR1 as SEHNR and CDR2 as FQNEAQ (reference sequence). The V and J ends lost 5 bases and 6 bases respectively, with 13 bases between them. The length of the CDR3 is 13 residues. Here the CDR3 DNA reads TGTGCCAGCAGCCTCGAAATGGGGCCTGAAGCTTTCTTT. Amino acids: CASSLEMGPEAFF.

This clonotype was detected a few times. J is TRBJ2-2 and V is TRBV2; 8 nucleotides match TRBD1. Trimming removed 4 bases from V and 4 bases from J; junction bases left unmatched: 11. The CDR3 is 17 amino acids. Per the germline V gene, CDR1 is SNHLY and CDR2 is FYNNEI. CDR3 loop: CASSGGQGNAGTGELFF. CDR3 DNA sequence: TGTGCCAGCAGTGGAGGACAGGGAAACGCGGGCACCGGGGAGCTGTTTTTT. The whole variable domain, filled in from reference TRBV2 and TRBJ2-2, reads EPEVTQTPSHQVTQMGQEVILRCVPISNHLYFYWYRQILGQKVEFLVSFYNNEISEKSEIFDDQFSVERPDGSNFTLKIRSTKLEDSAMYFCASSGGQGNAGTGELFFGEGSRLTVL.

The table lists this clonotype with a few counts. The V gene is TRBV28, the J gene TRBJ1-5; 9 nucleotides agree with TRBD1. The germline gives CDR1 MDHEN, CDR2 SYDVKM. This CDR3 comprises 17 residues. V gave up 6 bases and J gave up 0 bases; unmatched junction bases: 9. The CDR3: CASRLRDRVYSNQPQHF. CDR3 nucleotide sequence: TGTGCCAGCAGACTCCGGGACAGGGTTTATAGCAATCAGCCCCAGCATTTT.

The chain links TRBV5-1 to TRBJ2-6; TRBD1 matches 10 bases. This CDR3 is 18 amino acids long. Germline CDR1 SGHRS, CDR2 YFSETQ. Unmatched junction bases numbered 6, after V lost 1 base and J lost 2 bases. The DNA for the CDR3 is TGCGCCAGCAGCTTGCGGGACAGGGGAACAACTGGGGCCAACGTCCTGACTTTC. Translating gives CASSLRDRGTTGANVLTF.

This clonotype has a count of ten or more. This rearrangement joins TRBV12-3 or TRBV12-4 to TRBJ1-4; tentatively, D is TRBD1 (6 bases). V was shortened by 0 bases and J by 3 bases, with 14 bases between the two germline ends. This CDR3 comprises 17 residues. The CDR3 sequence: CASSLAGGGAPNEKLFF. Here the CDR3 DNA reads TGTGCCAGCAGTTTAGCAGGCGGGGGGGCTCCTAATGAAAAACTGTTTTTT.

V gene TRBV20-1 combines with J gene TRBJ2-6; D is ambiguous. From germline, CDR1 is DFQATT and CDR2 SNEGSKA (reference sequence). Trimming removed 3 bases from V and 0 bases from J, with 9 bases in between. This CDR3 has 15 residues. The DNA of the CDR3 is TGCAGTGCTAGTGTGAGGAACTCTGGGGCCAACGTCCTGACTTTC. It encodes CSASVRNSGANVLTF.

This clonotype was detected only a few times. The chain joins TRBV7-3 to TRBJ2-1; 9 bases are shared with TRBD1. Unmatched junction bases numbered 5, after V lost 5 bases and J lost 6 bases. This CDR3 is 14 amino acids long. Germline V gene lookup returns CDR1 SGHTA and CDR2 FQGTGA. CDR3 sequence: CASSRDRGGNEQFF. The CDR3 coding sequence is TGTGCCAGCAGCCGTGACAGGGGGGGCAATGAGCAGTTCTTC. Full variable domain (rest looked up from reference TRBV7-3 and TRBJ2-1): GAGVSQTPSNKVTEKGKYVELRCDPISGHTALYWYRQSLGQGPEFLIYFQGTGAADDSGLPNDRFFAVRPEGSVSTLKIQRTERGDSAVYLCASSRDRGGNEQFFGPGTRLTVL.

The count of this clonotype is one. V and J are TRBV28 and TRBJ2-3, with 11 bases matching TRBD2. Germline V CDR1 and CDR2: MDHEN, SYDVKM. The CDR3 totals 14 residues. The V segment lost 7 bases and the J segment 2 bases; nucleotides outside the gene matches: 2. The CDR3, as DNA: TGTGCCAGCAAACTAGCGGGGGTCACAGATACGCAGTATTTT. It is translated as CASKLAGVTDTQYF. Combining the CDR3 with reference TRBV28 and TRBJ2-3 gives the whole variable domain DVKVTQSSRYLVKRTGEKVFLECVQDMDHENMFWYRQDPGLGLRLIYFSYDVKMKEKGDIPEGYSVSREKKERFSLILESASTNQTSMYLCASKLAGVTDTQYFGPGTRLTVL.

This rearrangement joins TRBV28 to TRBJ1-2; maybe TRBD1 (5 bases). The V and J ends lost 4 bases and 4 bases respectively, with 13 bases between them. CDR1 is MDHEN and CDR2 is SYDVKM in the germline V gene. CDR3 size: 14 residues. The CDR3 loop reads CASSSGTAGYGYTF. The DNA for the CDR3 is TGTGCCAGCAGTTCGGGGACCGCTGGCTATGGCTACACCTTC.

This chain connects TRBV7-2 to TRBJ2-7; 9 nucleotides line up with TRBD1. Germline loops: CDR1 SGHTA, CDR2 FQGNSA. Losses at the gene ends were 2 bases for V and 3 bases for J; bases not matched to a gene: 5. The CDR3 has 15 residues. CDR3 nucleotide sequence: TGTGCCAGCAGCTTACAGCCGGGACAGGGCTACGAGCAGTACTTC. Translation: CASSLQPGQGYEQYF.

This clonotype showed up many times. The chain joins TRBV12-3 or TRBV12-4 to TRBJ1-5, with 8 bases matching TRBD1. The CDR3 runs 17 residues. The J segment lost 4 bases and the V segment lost 3 bases, leaving 11 bases of the junction unmatched. The CDR3 reads CASSLSLGRGLNQPQHF. CDR3 nucleotides: TGTGCCAGCAGTTTGAGTCTCGGCAGGGGGCTGAATCAGCCCCAGCATTTT.

The chain is built from TRBV5-5 and TRBJ2-6; no definite D call. The V end was cut by 4 bases, the J end by 2 bases, with 13 bases between. Per germline, CDR1 SGHKS and CDR2 YYEKEE (reference sequence). The CDR3 sequence is 16 residues long. The CDR3 DNA is TGTGCCAGCAGCCGCACAACAAGGGCTGGGGCCAACGTCCTGACTTTC. Translating it yields CASSRTTRAGANVLTF.

The sample holds a few counts of this clonotype. The CDR3 region is CASSYGDNSPLHF. DNA for the CDR3: TGTGCCAGCAGTTACGGGGATAATTCACCCCTCCACTTT. The gene calls are TRBV6-2 or TRBV6-3 and TRBJ1-6; D remains unclear. V lost 2 bases to trimming and J lost 5 bases, with 4 bases between them. The CDR3 is 13 residues long. Germline loops: CDR1 MNHEY, CDR2 SVGEGT.

This clonotype was seen more than once but under ten times. This chain connects TRBV5-5 to TRBJ2-2; D is possibly TRBD1 (6 bases). V dropped 4 bases and J dropped 6 bases, with 16 bases sitting between them. This CDR3 spans 15 amino acids. Germline CDR1 SGHKS, CDR2 YYEKEE (reference sequence). CDR3 in DNA: TGTGCCAGCAGCCAACTTCGACAGGTGGCCGGGGAGCTGTTTTTT. Its protein is CASSQLRQVAGELFF.

The table lists this clonotype with a few counts. The chain joins TRBV29-1 to TRBJ1-2; no clear D gene. This CDR3 contains 12 residues. The V end was cut by 4 bases, the J end by 4 bases, with 10 bases between. In germline, CDR1 is SQVTM, CDR2 ANQGSEA. This CDR3 reads CSVVSDSYGYTF. CDR3 in DNA: TGCAGCGTTGTAAGCGATAGCTATGGCTACACCTTC.

This clonotype was found a few times. The rearrangement joins TRBV29-1 to TRBJ2-6; D remains unclear. CDR1 is SQVTM and CDR2 is ANQGSEA in the germline V gene. With 4 bases removed from V and 0 bases from J, the gap between germline ends came to 7 bases. This CDR3 is built from 14 residues. The CDR3, as DNA: TGCAGCGTTGGACGGGTCTCTGGGGCCAACGTCCTGACTTTC. This gives the protein CSVGRVSGANVLTF.

This chain connects TRBV7-9 to TRBJ1-1, with D possibly matching TRBD1 (5 bases). This CDR3 has 13 residues. Germline CDR1 SEHNR, CDR2 FQNEAQ (reference sequence). V was trimmed by 1 base and J by 5 bases, leaving 8 bases between them. CDR3 coding DNA: TGTGCCAGCAGCTTAGAAAAGGGGACTGAAGCTTTCTTT. This codes for CASSLEKGTEAFF. The full variable domain, completed using reference TRBV7-9 and TRBJ1-1, is DTGVSQNPRHKITKRGQNVTFRCDPISEHNRLYWYRQTLGQGPEFLTYFQNEAQLEKSRLLSDRFSAERPKGSFSTLEIQRTEQGDSAMYLCASSLEKGTEAFFGQGTRLTVV.

This clonotype was detected many times. The V gene is TRBV5-6, the J gene TRBJ2-7; TRBD1 matches at 7 bases. The germline CDR1 and CDR2 sequences are SGHDT and YYEEEE. The CDR3 runs 14 residues. The trim removed 6 bases at V and 2 bases at J, leaving 8 bases unmatched. CDR3 DNA sequence: TGTGCCAGCACCGAGGGACAGTGGACCTACGAGCAGTACTTC. Its translation is CASTEGQWTYEQYF.

This clonotype has a count of ten or more. The chain is built from TRBV2 and TRBJ1-5, with unresolved D. The V end lost 5 bases, the J end lost 3 bases, and 17 bases lay between the germline ends. Germline values: CDR1 SNHLY, CDR2 FYNNEI. This CDR3 region has 16 residues. The CDR3 spells CASSYERREPNQPQHF. CDR3 coding DNA: TGTGCCAGCAGTTATGAGAGGCGAGAACCCAATCAGCCCCAGCATTTT. The full variable domain, completed using reference TRBV2 and TRBJ1-5, is EPEVTQTPSHQVTQMGQEVILRCVPISNHLYFYWYRQILGQKVEFLVSFYNNEISEKSEIFDDQFSVERPDGSNFTLKIRSTKLEDSAMYFCASSYERREPNQPQHFGDGTRLSIL.

Here the CDR3 DNA reads TGCAGTGCTAATGCGGGGGGCTTCTACAATGAGCAGTTCTTC. Its protein is CSANAGGFYNEQFF. The genes are TRBV20-1 and TRBJ2-1, with 8 bases aligning to TRBD2. Germline V gene sequence: CDR1 DFQATT, CDR2 SNEGSKA (reference sequence). V gave up 4 bases and J gave up 3 bases; unmatched junction bases: 5. This CDR3 spans 14 amino acids.

This clonotype occurred many times. The rearrangement joins TRBV20-1 to TRBJ2-7; no clear D gene. Trimming shortened V by 5 bases and J by 2 bases, and 19 bases separated the two germline ends. Germline V gene data show CDR1 as DFQATT and CDR2 as SNEGSKA (reference sequence). The CDR3 is made up of 15 amino acids. The CDR3 DNA follows: TGCAGTGCTGAAGGCGCAAAGCAACGGCCCTACGAGCAGTACTTC. It codes for CSAEGAKQRPYEQYF.